This T cell receptor beta chain comes out of a study of OX40 agonist ivuxolimab in advanced cancers. Sequencing used immunoSEQ multiplex PCR; TCRdb keeps in-frame clones, though not all of them. This table has under 90,000 clones, roughly 80% appearing once. This CDR3 is 15 amino acids long. Germline V gene sequence: CDR1 SGHTA, CDR2 FQGNSA. J lost 2 bases, V lost 1 base, and 5 bases had no gene match. This sequence joins TRBV7-2 and TRBJ2-7, with TRBD2 matching 7 bases. The sequencing used CD4+ or CD8+ T cells sorted from blood, collected in a trial of the OX40 agonist ivuxolimab. The TCR was taken from an adult with an advanced solid tumor such as melanoma, head and neck, liver or kidney cancer. The CDR3 bases are TGTGCCAGCAGCTTAGGGGGCGCGGGGGCCTACGAGCAGTACTTC. The encoded protein is CASSLGGAGAYEQYF.